The 18 T cell receptor beta chains reported below all come from one sample, sequenced in a study of blood T cell repertoires in COVID-19. Some clones are missing from TCRdb's copy, which holds only in-frame ones; the method was immunoSEQ multiplex PCR. The sample lists 160,000 or so clones; more than 85% were seen once. Sequencing input: peripheral blood. These receptors were obtained from a woman aged 70-85 years with acute or convalescent COVID-19.

The chain uses TRBV18 and TRBJ1-1, with no clear D. The ends were cut back, 3 bases at V and 1 base at J, with 9 bases in the middle. The CDR3 sequence is 14 residues long. Germline values: CDR1 KGHSH, CDR2 LQKENI. CDR3: CASSPYGGNTEAFF. For the CDR3, the DNA is TGTGCCAGCTCACCCTACGGCGGGAACACTGAAGCTTTCTTT.

V is TRBV12-2 and J is TRBJ1-4. TRBV12-2 is marked as a pseudogene. The CDR3 loop spans 12 amino acids. The CDR3 sequence: CARPGGNEKLFF. CDR3 nucleotide sequence: TGTGCAAGGCCCGGAGGGAATGAAAAACTGTTTTTT.

The table lists this clone with a count of one. The chain is built from TRBV11-2 and TRBJ2-2; TRBD1 matches at 7 bases. In germline, CDR1 is SGHAT, CDR2 FQNNGV. J gave up 0 bases and V 5 bases, and 6 bases lay outside the gene matches. CDR3 length equals 16 residues. The CDR3 nucleotides are TGTGCCAGCAGCACTTACAGGGGAACGAACACCGGGGAGCTGTTTTTT. It specifies CASSTYRGTNTGELFF.

This clone appeared a single time. The CDR3 protein is CASSPGPEAFF. Written as DNA, the CDR3 is TGTGCCAGCTCACCCGGTCCTGAAGCTTTCTTT. The V and J genes are TRBV18 and TRBJ1-1; no reliable D call. This CDR3 is built from 11 residues. Deletions cut 3 bases from V and 6 bases from J, with 5 bases between. Germline CDR1 reads KGHSH; CDR2 reads LQKENI.

The rearrangement joins TRBV10-3 to TRBJ2-2; 10 bases line up with TRBD1. The CDR3 contains 15 residues. Germline V gene sequence: CDR1 ENHRY, CDR2 SYGVKD. V trimming: 8 bases; J trimming: 4 bases; junction bases outside the gene matches: 7. Here the CDR3 DNA reads TGTGCCATCCGAGATGGGACAGGGGCCACCGGGGAGCTGTTTTTT. Encoded protein: CAIRDGTGATGELFF.

The V and J genes are TRBV18 and TRBJ1-2, with D unclear. Trimming stripped 3 bases from V and 0 bases from J, with 14 bases between. Germline V gene lookup returns CDR1 KGHSH and CDR2 LQKENI. This CDR3 region has 16 residues. The CDR3 DNA is TGTGCCAGCTCACCGGGCAGACACGACGCTAACTATGGCTACACCTTC. The encoded protein is CASSPGRHDANYGYTF.

J is TRBJ1-2 and V is TRBV28; 9 nucleotides match TRBD1. The germline gives CDR1 MDHEN, CDR2 SYDVKM. CDR3 length equals 15 residues. Germline trimming cut 5 bases from V and 6 bases from J; bases unmatched to any gene: 10. CDR3 in amino acids: CASSRGDRGRDGYTF. The DNA for the CDR3 is TGTGCCAGCAGTCGAGGTGACAGGGGGAGGGATGGCTACACCTTC.

This clone was counted only a few times. This chain joins TRBV4-1 and TRBJ1-6; D call uncertain. The CDR3 is 15 residues long. Germline V CDR1 and CDR2: MGHRA, YSYEKL. Trimming stripped 1 base from V and 9 bases from J, with 13 bases between. CDR3 sequence reads: CASSQGAERLSPLHF. CDR3 DNA: TGCGCCAGCAGCCAAGGCGCAGAGCGCCTTTCACCCCTCCACTTT.

The chain employs TRBV2 and TRBJ1-6; tentatively, D is TRBD1 (5 bases). The CDR3 has 14 residues. Per the germline V gene, CDR1 is SNHLY and CDR2 is FYNNEI. V dropped 9 bases and J dropped 7 bases, with 16 bases sitting between them. CDR3 sequence: CASLRSGLNSPLHF. The CDR3 DNA reads TGTGCCAGTCTTAGATCAGGGCTCAATTCACCCCTCCACTTT.

J is TRBJ1-2 and V is TRBV4-1, with a possible D match to TRBD1 (5 bases). Trimming removed 4 bases at V and 3 bases at J, with 9 bases between. This CDR3 contains 13 residues. The germline gives CDR1 MGHRA, CDR2 YSYEKL. The CDR3 sequence: CASSRGLDYGYTF. CDR3 in DNA: TGCGCCAGCAGCCGGGGCCTGGACTATGGCTACACCTTC.

The V gene is TRBV28, the J gene TRBJ1-3; D unclear. CDR3 length: 10 amino acids. CDR1 MDHEN and CDR2 SYDVKM come from the germline V gene. V was cut by 9 bases and J by 4 bases, with 4 bases left in between. In nucleotides, the CDR3 is TGTGCCAGTTCGGGAAACACCATATATTTT. Translation: CASSGNTIYF. Full variable domain (outside the CDR3, taken from reference TRBV28 and TRBJ1-3): DVKVTQSSRYLVKRTGEKVFLECVQDMDHENMFWYRQDPGLGLRLIYFSYDVKMKEKGDIPEGYSVSREKKERFSLILESASTNQTSMYLCASSGNTIYFGEGSWLTVV.

This sequence joins TRBV29-1 and TRBJ1-2, with D unclear. The CDR3 spans 15 residues. CDR1 is SQVTM, CDR2 ANQGSEA, per germline. Trimming pared 1 base from V and 8 bases from J, leaving 20 bases between. The CDR3 here is CSVEVLGRRERGYTF. DNA for the CDR3: TGCAGCGTTGAAGTCCTGGGCAGAAGGGAGAGGGGCTACACCTTC.

The V and J genes are TRBV4-2 and TRBJ2-3, with 8 bases aligning to TRBD2. The junction had 8 bases not matched to a gene; V was cut back by 0 bases and J by 0 bases. This CDR3 comprises 18 residues. Germline-derived CDR1 and CDR2 are LGHNA and YNFKEQ. The CDR3 sequence: CASSQEAISGTSTDTQYF. CDR3 DNA sequence: TGTGCCAGCAGCCAAGAGGCCATTAGCGGGACTAGCACAGATACGCAGTATTTT.

This clone was counted a single time. The CDR3 sequence is CASSESGATEAFF. The CDR3 nucleotides are TGCGCCAGCAGTGAGTCAGGAGCGACTGAAGCTTTCTTT. This chain uses TRBV10-2 with TRBJ1-1; D is uncertain. There are 13 residues in the CDR3. Trimming shortened V by 0 bases and J by 5 bases, and 7 bases separated the two germline ends. Germline values: CDR1 WSHSY, CDR2 SAAADI.

CDR3 sequence: CASSYGGQVSGANVLTF. The CDR3 nucleotides read TGTGCCAGCTCATACGGGGGGCAGGTCTCTGGGGCCAACGTCCTGACTTTC. This chain uses TRBV18 with TRBJ2-6; possible D gene TRBD2, 7 bases. CDR3 length: 17 residues. Looked up from germline, CDR1 is KGHSH and CDR2 is LQKENI. Trimming stripped 5 bases from V and 0 bases from J, with 14 bases between.

The chain links TRBV4-2 to TRBJ1-3; TRBD1 matches 8 bases. CDR3 length equals 15 residues. J gave up 2 bases and V 4 bases, and 4 bases lay outside the gene matches. Germline-derived CDR1 and CDR2 are LGHNA and YNFKEQ. The chain's CDR3 is CASSPMDRAGNTIYF. The DNA of the CDR3 is TGTGCCAGCAGCCCTATGGACAGGGCTGGAAACACCATATATTTT.

The chain combines TRBV6-5 with TRBJ2-7; 10 nucleotides align to TRBD1. Germline V lookup: CDR1 MNHEY, CDR2 SVGAGI. The J segment lost 0 bases and the V segment lost 6 bases, leaving 2 bases of the junction unmatched. The CDR3 runs to 14 residues. CDR3 nucleotide sequence: TGTGCCAGCAGGACAGGGGGCCTCTCCTACGAGCAGTACTTC. The encoded protein is CASRTGGLSYEQYF.

This chain connects TRBV30 to TRBJ2-3, with 12 bases lining up with TRBD2. Per the germline V gene, CDR1 is GTSNPN and CDR2 is SVGIG (reference sequence). V trimming: 2 bases; J trimming: 5 bases; junction bases outside the gene matches: 5. CDR3 length equals 15 residues. In DNA, the CDR3 is TGTGCCTGGAGTCCTCTAGCGGGGGGGCAAGATACGCAGTATTTT. The encoded protein is CAWSPLAGGQDTQYF.